This TCR beta chain emerged from a study of T-cell reconstitution after alpha-beta-depleted transplantation in children (dated by TCRdb to the mid-2010s). With respect to the entire study: The study quantitatively tracked T-cell immune reconstitution after TCRalphabeta/CD19-depleted allogeneic hematopoietic cell transplantation in children using TCR repertoire profiling. The investigation overall reported the following: Over subsequent months, a decline in hyperexpanded clone frequencies was noted, and after one year, T-cell counts and TCRbeta diversity were mostly ascribed to newly produced T cells. About two months after transplant, the apparently early recovery of alphabetaT-cell counts reportedly depended on just several hundred clones that had expanded rapidly and came from non-depleted graft cells. The high TCRbeta diversity at day 60 in some patients was ascribed to recipient T cells and intrathymic progenitors that had survived conditioning.

On this clonotype itself: It has no known antigen specificity. No clone much larger than this one lies a single base away; base qualities are absent.

Receptor amplification or capture employed PCR. The sequencer listed for this sample is Illumina HiSeq 2500. TCR library preparation used molecular barcoding, with unique molecular identifiers applied to normalize quantification of the TCRbeta repertoire. Starting from the raw public reads, TCRdb applied fastp trimming at Q25, assembled clones with MiXCR and retained in-frame beta chains. CDR3 protein duplicates are merged, each entry listing the most common genes and DNA. A total of about 580,000 distinct CDR3 sequences appear in this sample, approximately 30% of them only once. The top ten clones comprise under 45% of the sample. Counted from cysteine to phenylalanine, this CDR3 has 14 amino acids. This entry keeps only the CDR3 DNA: 42 bases, framed from base 1. Between the V and J ends, shortened by 5 bases and 6 bases respectively, the junction contains 13 bases. The treatment or condition label for this specimen denotes: allogeneic hematopoietic cell transplantation with graft depleted of TCRalphabeta T cells and CD19 B cells. The children who served as transplant recipients had been given grafts of TCRalphabeta/CD19-depleted allogeneic hematopoietic cells.

The sequencing here drew on PBMCs, taken before TCRalphabeta/CD19-depleted stem cell transplant. This chain is built from TRBV12-3 or TRBV12-4 and TRBJ2-2; a tentative D match to TRBD1 spans 6 bases. The receptor comes from a boy under two years old with Wiskott-Aldrich syndrome, due to receive a stem cell transplant. The CDR3: CASSASGESGELFF. In nucleotides, the sequence is TGTGCCAGCAGTGCCTCAGGGGAGTCCGGGGAGCTGTTTTTT.